Listed below are T cell receptor beta chains from one sample, sequenced in a study of cytomegalovirus exposure and HLA in healthy donors. Assay: immunoSEQ multiplex PCR; the TCRdb copy retains only in-frame clones and omits some. This sample has about 100,000 clones, with roughly 80% found just once. Sequenced material: PBMCs. The source of these receptors is a woman aged 35 to 49 in good health and CMV-seronegative. Each CDR3 is given with its conserved first and last residue. The D gene is left open where the match is weak. Some rows have no size entry. The others give once, few or many, or a class for an expanded clone.

J,length,D,size,V,DNA,CDR3
TRBJ2-2,14,.,.,TRBV9,TGTGCCAGCAGCGACGAGATTCGGACCGGGGAGCTGTTTTTT,CASSDEIRTGELFF
TRBJ2-7,14,.,.,TRBV28,TGTGCCAGCACCGGGGGACTCCGAGTCTACGAGCAGTACTTC,CASTGGLRVYEQYF
TRBJ2-7,15,.,.,TRBV6-6,TGTGCCAGCACCGCAAGCAGGGGTCGGACCTACGAGCAGTACTTC,CASTASRGRTYEQYF
TRBJ1-1,13,.,.,TRBV4-1,TGCGCCAGCAGAGCGACGGCTAACACTGAAGCTTTCTTT,CASRATANTEAFF
TRBJ2-5,18,TRBD1,few,TRBV19,TGTGCCAGTAGTATCGCCCCCCCCTCCGGGACAGGGAGAGAGACCCAGTACTTC,CASSIAPPSGTGRETQYF
TRBJ2-5,12,TRBD2,.,TRBV5-6,TGTGCCAGCAGCTTGGGGGCGGGGGAGCAGTACTTC,CASSLGAGEQYF
TRBJ2-1,18,TRBD1,.,TRBV19,TGTGCCAGTAGTATTGGGTATTCCCGGACAGGGCGATACAATGAGCAGTTCTTC,CASSIGYSRTGRYNEQFF
TRBJ2-3,17,TRBD1,.,TRBV9,TGTGCCAGCAGCCTAGTAGGTCAGGGGACAGGCACAGATACGCAGTATTTT,CASSLVGQGTGTDTQYF
TRBJ2-1,18,.,once,TRBV7-9,TGTGCCAGCAGCTTAGCTGGGTGGCCTGAGGGCGTCCGGGCTGAGCAGTTCTTC,CASSLAGWPEGVRAEQFF
TRBJ2-5,15,TRBD2,medium-sized,TRBV6-1,TGTGCCAGCAGTGAAGTAGCGGGAGCGTTAGAGACCCAGTACTTC,CASSEVAGALETQYF
TRBJ2-5,15,.,.,TRBV7-9,TGTTCCAGCAGCCCGAAGACACGGGGGTTGGAGACCCAGTACTTC,CSSSPKTRGLETQYF
TRBJ2-2,15,.,.,TRBV28,TGTGCCAGCAGTTTTTTTCGGAACGGGTTCGGGGAGCTGTTTTTT,CASSFFRNGFGELFF
TRBJ2-3,17,.,.,TRBV7-9,TGTGCCAGCAGCTTAAGATCCCAGGGGATGATCACAGATACGCAGTATTTT,CASSLRSQGMITDTQYF
TRBJ2-5,17,TRBD2,.,TRBV5-1,TGCGCCAGCAGCGGTAGCGGGAGACCCAGGTACCAAGAGACCCAGTACTTC,CASSGSGRPRYQETQYF
TRBJ2-7,14,TRBD2,.,TRBV5-1,TGCGCCAGCAGCGCCTCCGGGACTAGAGACCAGCAGTACTTC,CASSASGTRDQQYF
TRBJ1-2,15,.,.,TRBV6-5,TGTGCCAGCAGTTACTCGACAGTTACTAACTATGGCTACACCTTC,CASSYSTVTNYGYTF
TRBJ2-5,21,TRBD2,once,TRBV29-1,TGCAGCGTTGAAGATCTCAAATTCCGGGGCGGCCTAGCGGGAGGCGAAGAGACCCAGTACTTC,CSVEDLKFRGGLAGGEETQYF
TRBJ1-1,13,.,.,TRBV6-6,TGTGCCAGCAGTTACTCCAGGGAGGGCGAAGCTTTCTTT,CASSYSREGEAFF
TRBJ2-1,13,.,.,TRBV5-4,TGTGCCAGCAGCCCACAAGGTTCTAGTGAGCAGTTCTTC,CASSPQGSSEQFF
TRBJ1-5,16,.,once,TRBV4-1,TGCGCCAGCAGCCAAATACTATGGGGGGGCAATCAGCCCCAGCATTTT,CASSQILWGGNQPQHF
TRBJ2-3,14,.,few,TRBV27,TGTGCCAGCACACCTACAGGGCTGGCAGATACGCAGTATTTT,CASTPTGLADTQYF
TRBJ2-7,17,.,once,TRBV5-6,TGTGCCAGCAGCTTGGGGGGTTGGAGGGCCTACTCCTACGAGCAGTACTTC,CASSLGGWRAYSYEQYF
TRBJ2-7,13,TRBD1,.,TRBV7-6,TGTGCCAGCAGCTTAGACAGGGGCTACGAGCAGTACTTC,CASSLDRGYEQYF
TRBJ2-2,15,TRBD2,.,TRBV6-6,TGTGCCAGCAACCAGGGACTAGCGAACACCGGGGAGCTGTTTTTT,CASNQGLANTGELFF
TRBJ2-2,15,TRBD1,.,TRBV19,TGTGCCAGTAGTCTGAGACAGGGTATCACCGGGGAGCTGTTTTTT,CASSLRQGITGELFF
TRBJ2-5,17,.,.,TRBV5-4,TGTGCCAGCAGCCCCCCCCGCGGCGGCCCCGAGTTTGAGACCCAGTACTTC,CASSPPRGGPEFETQYF
TRBJ1-6,15,.,.,TRBV27,TGTGCCAGCAGTTCTCGGAGGACCACCCCTTCACCCCTCCACTTT,CASSSRRTTPSPLHF
TRBJ1-1,17,TRBD1,.,TRBV4-1,TGCGCCAGCAGCCCGCTCCCCGCAGGGGGGATGAACACTGAAGCTTTCTTT,CASSPLPAGGMNTEAFF
TRBJ2-1,14,.,.,TRBV5-1,TGCGCCAGCAGTCCTGGTATTTTGCGGCATGAGCAGTTCTTC,CASSPGILRHEQFF
TRBJ2-2,13,.,.,TRBV7-2,TGTGCCAGCAGCTTAGGGCACACCGGGGAGCTGTTTTTT,CASSLGHTGELFF
TRBJ2-5,18,TRBD2,once,TRBV4-1,TGCGCCAGCAAAGATTCCGCCGGCGCTAGCGGGATGTTTGAGACCCAGTACTTC,CASKDSAGASGMFETQYF
TRBJ1-1,13,.,.,TRBV15,TGTGCCACCAGCAGAGAAAGGGGGACTGAAGCTTTCTTT,CATSRERGTEAFF
TRBJ2-5,16,.,.,TRBV7-2,TGTGCCAGCAGCTTAGTTGGGGGGAGGGGGTGGGAGACCCAGTACTTC,CASSLVGGRGWETQYF
TRBJ2-7,15,TRBD2,.,TRBV7-8,TGTGCCAGCAGCCCGTTGACTAGCGGGAGCTACGAGCAGTACTTC,CASSPLTSGSYEQYF
TRBJ2-7,15,TRBD2,.,TRBV28,TGTGCCAGCAGCCCCTTGGAGGGAGGGTTTGGGGAGCAGTACTTC,CASSPLEGGFGEQYF
TRBJ2-7,16,TRBD1,.,TRBV11-2,TGTGCCAGCAGCCCGAGGGCCCTGGGACAGACCTACGAGCAGTACTTC,CASSPRALGQTYEQYF
TRBJ2-3,18,.,.,TRBV4-3,TGCGCCAGCAGCCAGGGGCACATTGTAGGCGAAAGCACAGATACGCAGTATTTT,CASSQGHIVGESTDTQYF
TRBJ2-2,19,.,.,TRBV21-1,TGTGCCAGCAGCACAATGCGGGAGTCCGCGATACGAAACACCGGGGAGCTGTTTTTT,CASSTMRESAIRNTGELFF
TRBJ1-4,13,.,.,TRBV4-3,TGCGCCAGCAGCCAAGAGGTCAGTGAAAAACTGTTTTTT,CASSQEVSEKLFF